The T cell receptor (beta chain) under discussion was sequenced for a study of T cell responses to AZD1222 COVID-19 vaccine. The CDR3 runs to 13 residues. The V end lost 7 bases, the J end lost 6 bases, and 15 bases lay between the germline ends. CDR1 and CDR2 (germline): MNHEY, SVGAGI. Only in-frame clones appear in the TCRdb table, and some are missing; sequencing was by immunoSEQ multiplex PCR. The sample yields about 120,000 clones, approximately 93% seen once. The sequencing here drew on peripheral blood, taken on day 0 of AZD1222 vaccination. The chain employs TRBV6-5 and TRBJ1-2; TRBD1 might be the D (6 bases). The clonotype was recovered from an adult in good health. For the CDR3, the DNA is TGTGCCAGCACCACGACAGGCGCAAATGGCTACACCTTC. As protein: CASTTTGANGYTF.